The rows below give T cell receptor beta chains drawn from one sample of a study of identifying expanded T cells in peripheral blood. Using immunoSEQ multiplex PCR, the repertoire was profiled, and TCRdb retains in-frame clones only, with some absent. The data hold over 100,000 clones, with 88% observed a single time. Sequencing was carried out using blood. These receptors came from a person between 18 and 75 years old in good health. Both conserved end residues are part of each CDR3. A D gene is named only where the DNA matches it firmly. Only part of the rows carry a size: once, few, many, or a class if the clone is expanded.

clone_size j_call d_call v_call cdr3_nt cdr3_aa
few TRBJ2-3 TRBD2 TRBV5-4 TGTGCCAGCAGCGCCCCTAGCGGGGGGGCCCTGGATACGCAGTATTTT CASSAPSGGALDTQYF
NA TRBJ2-5 NA TRBV18 TGTGCCAGCTCACCGGGGTCCCAGGAGACCCAGTACTTC CASSPGSQETQYF
NA TRBJ1-5 NA TRBV11-2 TGTGCCAGCAGCCTGTCTTTGGGCCAGCCCCAGCATTTT CASSLSLGQPQHF
NA TRBJ2-7 NA TRBV7-3 TGTGCCAGCAGCTTAGCTCCCAACTACGAGCAGTACTTC CASSLAPNYEQYF
NA TRBJ1-1 NA TRBV27 TGTGCCAGCAGTTTAGGTCAGGGAAACACTGAAGCTTTCTTT CASSLGQGNTEAFF
medium-sized TRBJ1-3 TRBD1 TRBV5-4 TGTGCCAGCAGCGGCGACAGGGGGCCTGGAAACACCATATATTTT CASSGDRGPGNTIYF
NA TRBJ1-4 TRBD1 TRBV7-6 TGTGCCAGCAGCTTAGGACAGGGAACTGAAAAACTGTTTTTT CASSLGQGTEKLFF
NA TRBJ1-2 NA TRBV7-8 TGTGCCAGCAGCTTAGTTGGCAGGGATAGGGACCACGGCTACACCTTC CASSLVGRDRDHGYTF
NA TRBJ1-2 NA TRBV6-1 TGTGCCAGCAGTGGAGAACCGGGACGGATTAACTATGGCTACACCTTC CASSGEPGRINYGYTF
once TRBJ1-2 TRBD1 TRBV14 TGTGCCAGCACCCAGGGGGATGGCTACACCTTC CASTQGDGYTF
NA TRBJ1-1 NA TRBV6-6 TGTGCCAGCAGTTACTCCGTCCGGACTGGTGAAGCTTTCTTT CASSYSVRTGEAFF
NA TRBJ1-2 NA TRBV4-2 TGTGCCAGCAGCCAAGGGGGTGGTGGCTACACCTTC CASSQGGGGYTF
NA TRBJ1-2 TRBD1 TRBV6-5 TGTGCCAGCAGTTTCCAGGGGGGGGGCTATGGCTACACCTTC CASSFQGGGYGYTF
NA TRBJ2-5 NA TRBV25-1 TGTGCCAGCAGTGAATATGAGACCCAGTACTTC CASSEYETQYF
NA TRBJ2-1 TRBD1 TRBV5-1 TGCGCCAGCAGCCCGACAGGGGGTTACAATGAGCAGTTCTTC CASSPTGGYNEQFF
NA TRBJ2-7 NA TRBV6-6 TGTGCCAGCAGAAGAGACTACGAGCAGTACTTC CASRRDYEQYF
NA TRBJ2-7 NA TRBV10-3 TGTGCCATCAGTTCACGGGACTACGAGCAGTACTTC CAISSRDYEQYF
few TRBJ2-4 NA TRBV6-1 TGTGCCAGCAGTGAGTCGACTACCCGAGGAAACATTCAGTACTTC CASSESTTRGNIQYF
NA TRBJ2-3 NA TRBV6-5 TGTGCCAGCAGTTACTCTATCAGAAACACAGATACGCAGTATTTT CASSYSIRNTDTQYF
NA TRBJ2-1 NA TRBV28 TGTGCCAGCACCCCTTCTGGCGGTTACAATGAGCAGTTCTTC CASTPSGGYNEQFF
NA TRBJ2-3 TRBD2 TRBV5-4 TGTGCCAGCCCAGGACTAGCGGGAACTTCATACACAGATACGCAGTATTTT CASPGLAGTSYTDTQYF
NA TRBJ2-2 TRBD1 TRBV11-3 TGTGCCAGCAGCTTCCTTGGACAGGGGCACACCGGGGAGCTGTTTTTT CASSFLGQGHTGELFF
NA TRBJ2-7 NA TRBV19 TGTGCCAGCTCCTCTGGGGGCTACGAGCAGTACTTC CASSSGGYEQYF
NA TRBJ1-2 TRBD1 TRBV6-6 TGTGCCAGCAGAGACCCGGACAGGCCCGGCTACACCTTC CASRDPDRPGYTF
NA TRBJ1-1 TRBD1 TRBV14 TGTGCCAGCAGCCAAGTCGGACAGGGGAACACTGAAGCTTTCTTT CASSQVGQGNTEAFF
NA TRBJ2-5 TRBD2 TRBV10-3 TGTGCCATCACCGCTCAAGCGGGGGAGACCCAGTACTTC CAITAQAGETQYF
NA TRBJ1-2 TRBD1 TRBV19 TGTGCCAGTAATGACAGGGGCCTTAACTATGGCTACACCTTC CASNDRGLNYGYTF
NA TRBJ2-5 NA TRBV19 TGTGCCAGTAGTCCCCGCGGGGCAGAGACCCAGTACTTC CASSPRGAETQYF
NA TRBJ2-7 NA TRBV6-5 TGTGCCAGCAGTCCCCGGGACTCGCTCGGAGAGCAGTACTTC CASSPRDSLGEQYF
NA TRBJ1-6 NA TRBV7-9 TGTGCCAGCCCCATGGGGGCAGACTATAATTCACCCCTCCACTTT CASPMGADYNSPLHF
NA TRBJ2-1 NA TRBV7-9 TGTGCCAGCAGCTTAGACGGGAACTACAATGAGCAGTTCTTC CASSLDGNYNEQFF
NA TRBJ2-7 TRBD1 TRBV19 TGTGCCAGTAGTCGGGACAGTCGCGACCTCTCCTACGAGCAGTACTTC CASSRDSRDLSYEQYF
NA TRBJ2-5 TRBD1 TRBV5-1 TGCGCCAGCAGCTCGAGCGGGACAGGGGGCCGAGAGACCCAGTACTTC CASSSSGTGGRETQYF
NA TRBJ1-2 NA TRBV27 TGTGCCAGCAGGTCCACAGCTAACTATGGCTACACCTTC CASRSTANYGYTF
once TRBJ2-7 NA TRBV5-1 TGCGCCAGCAGCTTGACTCGGGGTACGGTCGAGCAGTACTTC CASSLTRGTVEQYF
NA TRBJ1-5 NA TRBV5-5 TGTGCCAGTGGATCAGGTTTGAATCAGCCCCAGCATTTT CASGSGLNQPQHF
NA TRBJ2-1 NA TRBV28 TGTGCCAGCAGTTTACCCGGATACTACAATGAGCAGTTCTTC CASSLPGYYNEQFF
once TRBJ2-5 TRBD1 TRBV29-1 TGCAGCGCTGACAGGGGGCGGGAGACCCAGTACTTC CSADRGRETQYF
NA TRBJ2-1 NA TRBV4-2 TGTGCCAGCAGCCAAGATTATAACAGCTACAATGAGCAGTTCTTC CASSQDYNSYNEQFF
NA TRBJ1-1 TRBD1 TRBV6-6 TGTGCCAGCAGGACACAGGGGGCAACTGAAGCTTTCTTT CASRTQGATEAFF
NA TRBJ1-2 NA TRBV6-1 TGTGCCAGCAGTGAAGACTTGGACAGTGCGTGGAGGTTTAGTGGCTACACCTTC CASSEDLDSAWRFSGYTF